Included here is one T cell receptor (beta chain) sequence, with context. At one of its ends the junction is not consistent with the germline gene, which may arise from a read error. Original handling: Estimation of nucleated cell counts was performed using reference gene primer amplification. Assay: immunoSEQ multiplex PCR; the TCRdb copy retains only in-frame clones and omits some. V and J calls and clone size come straight from that table; D and trimming were deduced from the DNA. The table records 140,000 to 150,000 clones, around 90% of them present only once. The record originates from a study of blood T cell repertoires in COVID-19. Study-wide background: From the United States, Italy and Spain came samples of acute and convalescent COVID-19.

The V gene's germline CDR1 is SQVTM and CDR2 ANQGSEA. This CDR3 has 12 residues. This chain joins TRBV29-1 and TRBJ1-1; no reliable D call. The clonotype originates from a man between 65 and 85 years old with acute or convalescent COVID-19. The sample consisted of peripheral blood. CDR3 nucleotides: TGCAGCGTTAAAGACGTGAACACTGAAGCTTTCTTT. Its protein is CSVKDVNTEAFF.